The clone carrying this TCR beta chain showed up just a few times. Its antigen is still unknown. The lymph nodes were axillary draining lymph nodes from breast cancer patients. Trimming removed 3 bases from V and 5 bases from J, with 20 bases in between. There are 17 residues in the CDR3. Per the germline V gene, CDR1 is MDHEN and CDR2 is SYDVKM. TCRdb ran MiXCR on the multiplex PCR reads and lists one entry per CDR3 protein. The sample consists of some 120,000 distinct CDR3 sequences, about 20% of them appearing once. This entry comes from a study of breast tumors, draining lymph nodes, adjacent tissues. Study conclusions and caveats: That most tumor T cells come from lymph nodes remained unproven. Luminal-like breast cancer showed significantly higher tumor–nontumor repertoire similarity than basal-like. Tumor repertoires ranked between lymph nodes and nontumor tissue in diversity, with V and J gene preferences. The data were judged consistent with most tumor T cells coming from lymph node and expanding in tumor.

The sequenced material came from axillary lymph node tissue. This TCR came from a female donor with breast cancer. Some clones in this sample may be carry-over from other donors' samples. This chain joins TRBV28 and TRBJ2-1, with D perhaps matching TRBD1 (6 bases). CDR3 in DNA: TGTGCCAGCAGTTTCCTTGCGGCAGGGGCCTTTGACAATGAGCAGTTCTTC. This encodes CASSFLAAGAFDNEQFF. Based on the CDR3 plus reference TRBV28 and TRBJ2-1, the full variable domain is DVKVTQSSRYLVKRTGEKVFLECVQDMDHENMFWYRQDPGLGLRLIYFSYDVKMKEKGDIPEGYSVSREKKERFSLILESASTNQTSMYLCASSFLAAGAFDNEQFFGPGTRLTVL.